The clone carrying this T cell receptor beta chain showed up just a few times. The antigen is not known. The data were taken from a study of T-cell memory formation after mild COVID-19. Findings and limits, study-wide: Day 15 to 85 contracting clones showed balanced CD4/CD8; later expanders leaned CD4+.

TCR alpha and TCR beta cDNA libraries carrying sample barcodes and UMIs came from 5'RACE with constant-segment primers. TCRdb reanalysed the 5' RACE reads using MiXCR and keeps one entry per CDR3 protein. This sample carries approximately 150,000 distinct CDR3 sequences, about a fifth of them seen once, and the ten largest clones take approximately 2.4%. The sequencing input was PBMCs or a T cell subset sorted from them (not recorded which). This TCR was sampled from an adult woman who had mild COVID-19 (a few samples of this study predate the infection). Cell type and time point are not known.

Here the CDR3 reads CASSLRAQGGGANVLTF. The CDR3 DNA is TGTGCCAGCAGCTTGAGGGCCCAGGGGGGCGGGGCCAACGTCCTGACTTTC. The gene calls are TRBV5-6 and TRBJ2-6; D is possibly TRBD1 (7 bases). Germline loops: CDR1 SGHDT, CDR2 YYEEEE. V gave up 1 base and J gave up 4 bases, with 15 bases separating them. CDR3 length: 17 residues.